This T cell receptor beta chain stems from a study of cytomegalovirus exposure and HLA in healthy donors. Study as a whole: An early release of data contained approximately 85 million unique TCRs, which came from HLA-typed donors.

CDR3 length: 13 residues. The ends lost 5 bases at V and 7 bases at J; junction bases unmatched: 7. Germline V gene lookup returns CDR1 SGHVS and CDR2 FQNEAQ. 13 Jbeta primers and 60 Vbeta primers were used for the PCR. Produced via immunoSEQ multiplex PCR; TCRdb's table is partial and in-frame only. The data hold 120,000 or so clones, with over 60% observed a single time. Notes on this clone: Its antigen is still unknown.

Findings of the study overall: A later analysis showed HLA-associated TCR beta chains outstripping equally common others in clonal expansion. For TCR beta chains, V- and J-gene trimming was later linked to a missense DCLRE1C variant. The productive fraction for most TCR beta V segments was about 87% or about 30% in an earlier analysis.

Sequenced sample: PBMCs. The chain couples TRBV7-8 to TRBJ1-2; TRBD1 matches at 7 bases. The receptor was isolated from a woman in her thirties or forties in good health and CMV-seropositive. CDR3 residues: CASSPLTGIGYTF. Here the CDR3 DNA reads TGTGCCAGCAGCCCCCTGACAGGGATTGGCTACACCTTC.